The clone carrying this T cell receptor beta chain was detected only a few times. This sample was included in a study of blood T cells in healthy people across ages. From germline, CDR1 is SGHAT and CDR2 FQNNGV. The ends were cut back, 5 bases at V and 8 bases at J, with 16 bases in the middle. CDR3 length: 14 amino acids. Sample-barcoded 5' priming and a J-beta primer mix drove a second PCR of 7 to 11 cycles. TCRdb independently ran MiXCR on the 5' RACE reads; one entry per CDR3 protein. The sample lists some 560,000 distinct CDR3 sequences; approximately 26% were seen once. Isolation recovered at least 6.5 million PBMCs from every sample. These data are also associated with another study on T cells of mothers and their children.

The sequenced sample was blood. The origin of this receptor is a boy aged 2 to 9 in good health. The chain couples TRBV11-2 to TRBJ2-1; tentatively, D is TRBD2 (7 bases). The CDR3 bases are TGTGCCAGCAGCCGTCGGGGGGCAGGGGATGAGCAGTTCTTC. Amino acid sequence: CASSRRGAGDEQFF.